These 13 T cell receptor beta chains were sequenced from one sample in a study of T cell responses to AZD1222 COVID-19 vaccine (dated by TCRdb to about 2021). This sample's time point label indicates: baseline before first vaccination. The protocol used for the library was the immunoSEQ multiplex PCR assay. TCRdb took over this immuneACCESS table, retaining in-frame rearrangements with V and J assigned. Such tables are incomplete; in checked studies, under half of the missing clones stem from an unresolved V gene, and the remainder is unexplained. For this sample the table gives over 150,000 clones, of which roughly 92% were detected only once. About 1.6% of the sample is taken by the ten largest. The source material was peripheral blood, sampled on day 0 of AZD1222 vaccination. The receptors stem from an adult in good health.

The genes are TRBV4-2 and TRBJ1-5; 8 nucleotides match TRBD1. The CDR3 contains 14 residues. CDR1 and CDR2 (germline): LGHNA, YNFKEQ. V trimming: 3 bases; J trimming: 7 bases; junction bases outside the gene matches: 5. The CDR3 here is CASSQTTGEQPQHF. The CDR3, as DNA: TGTGCCAGCAGCCAGACGACAGGGGAACAGCCCCAGCATTTT.

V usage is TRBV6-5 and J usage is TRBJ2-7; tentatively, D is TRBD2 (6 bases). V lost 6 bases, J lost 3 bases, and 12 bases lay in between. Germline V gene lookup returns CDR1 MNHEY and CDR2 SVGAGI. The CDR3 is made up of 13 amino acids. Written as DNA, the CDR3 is TGTGCCAGCAGGTCCGGGAGTCACTACGAGCAGTACTTC. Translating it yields CASRSGSHYEQYF.

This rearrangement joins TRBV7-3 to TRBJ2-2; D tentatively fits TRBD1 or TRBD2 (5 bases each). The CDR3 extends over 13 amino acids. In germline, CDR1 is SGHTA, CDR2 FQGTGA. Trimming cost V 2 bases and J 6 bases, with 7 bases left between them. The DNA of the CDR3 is TGTGCCAGCAGCTTAGGGGGAGCCGGGGAGCTGTTTTTT. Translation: CASSLGGAGELFF.

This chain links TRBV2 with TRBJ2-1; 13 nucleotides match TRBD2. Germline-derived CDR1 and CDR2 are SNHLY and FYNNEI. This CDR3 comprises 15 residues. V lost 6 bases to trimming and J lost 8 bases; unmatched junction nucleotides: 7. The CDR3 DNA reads TGTGCCAGCAGGGACACTAGCGGGAGGGGGGATGAGCAGTTCTTC. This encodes CASRDTSGRGDEQFF. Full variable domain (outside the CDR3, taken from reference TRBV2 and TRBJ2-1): EPEVTQTPSHQVTQMGQEVILRCVPISNHLYFYWYRQILGQKVEFLVSFYNNEISEKSEIFDDQFSVERPDGSNFTLKIRSTKLEDSAMYFCASRDTSGRGDEQFFGPGTRLTVL.

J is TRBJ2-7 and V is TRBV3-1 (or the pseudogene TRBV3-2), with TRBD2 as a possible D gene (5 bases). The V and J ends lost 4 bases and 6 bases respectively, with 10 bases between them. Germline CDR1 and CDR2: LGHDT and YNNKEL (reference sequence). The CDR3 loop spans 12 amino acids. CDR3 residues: CASSLGRGEQYF. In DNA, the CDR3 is TGTGCCAGCAGCCTAGGTCGGGGCGAGCAGTACTTC.

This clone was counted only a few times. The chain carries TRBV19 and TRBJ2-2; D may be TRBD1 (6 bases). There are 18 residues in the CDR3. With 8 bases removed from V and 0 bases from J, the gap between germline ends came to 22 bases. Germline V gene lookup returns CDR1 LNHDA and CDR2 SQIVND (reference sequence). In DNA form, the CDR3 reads TGTGCCAGTTTCGGCCTACGGACTGGGGGCGCGAACACCGGGGAGCTGTTTTTT. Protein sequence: CASFGLRTGGANTGELFF.

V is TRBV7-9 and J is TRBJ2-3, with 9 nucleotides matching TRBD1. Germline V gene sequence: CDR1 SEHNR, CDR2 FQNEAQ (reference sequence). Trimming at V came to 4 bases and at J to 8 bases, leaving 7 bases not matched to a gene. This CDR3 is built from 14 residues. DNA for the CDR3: TGTGCCAGCAGCTGGGGACAGGGCTTACTTACGCAGTATTTT. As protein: CASSWGQGLLTQYF.

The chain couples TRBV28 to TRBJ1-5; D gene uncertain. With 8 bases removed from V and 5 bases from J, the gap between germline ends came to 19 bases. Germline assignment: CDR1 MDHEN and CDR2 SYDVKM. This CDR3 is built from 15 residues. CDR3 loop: CASESRPQSYQPQHF. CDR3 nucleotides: TGTGCCAGCGAGAGTAGACCACAAAGTTATCAGCCCCAGCATTTT.

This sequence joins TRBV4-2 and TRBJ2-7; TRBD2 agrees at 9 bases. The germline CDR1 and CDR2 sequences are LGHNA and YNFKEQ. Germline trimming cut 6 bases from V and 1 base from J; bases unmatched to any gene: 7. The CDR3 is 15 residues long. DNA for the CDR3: TGTGCCAGCAGGGCAGCGGGGGGTCTTTCCTACGAGCAGTACTTC. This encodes CASRAAGGLSYEQYF.

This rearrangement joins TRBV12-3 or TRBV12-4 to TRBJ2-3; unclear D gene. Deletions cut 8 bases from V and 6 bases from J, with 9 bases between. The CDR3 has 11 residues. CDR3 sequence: CASRGRDTQYF. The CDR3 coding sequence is TGTGCCAGCCGCGGACGGGATACGCAGTATTTT.

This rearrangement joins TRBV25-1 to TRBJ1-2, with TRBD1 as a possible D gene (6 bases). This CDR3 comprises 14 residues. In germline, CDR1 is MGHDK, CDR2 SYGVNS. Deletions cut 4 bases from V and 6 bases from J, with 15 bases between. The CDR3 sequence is CASSGQGSFNGYTF. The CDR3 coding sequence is TGTGCCAGCAGTGGGCAGGGGAGTTTCAATGGCTACACCTTC.

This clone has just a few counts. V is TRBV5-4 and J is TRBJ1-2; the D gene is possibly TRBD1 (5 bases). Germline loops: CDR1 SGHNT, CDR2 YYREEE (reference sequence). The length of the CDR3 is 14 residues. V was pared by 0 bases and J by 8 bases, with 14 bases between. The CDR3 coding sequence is TGTGCCAGCAGCTTGGTTCGACAGACAGAAGGCTACACCTTC. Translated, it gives CASSLVRQTEGYTF.

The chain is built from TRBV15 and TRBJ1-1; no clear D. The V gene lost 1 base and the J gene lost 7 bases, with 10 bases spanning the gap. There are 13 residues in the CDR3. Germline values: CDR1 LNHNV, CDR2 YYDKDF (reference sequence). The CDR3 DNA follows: TGTGCCACCAGCAGAGGTCACGTGGTTGAAGCTTTCTTT. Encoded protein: CATSRGHVVEAFF.